This entry concerns a single T cell receptor (beta chain). This sample is part of a study of blood T cell repertoires in COVID-19. Original methodology: From reference gene primer amplification, estimates of nucleated cell counts were derived. Assay used: immunoSEQ multiplex PCR; TCRdb lists only in-frame clones, some missing. The DNA was the basis for D and trimming; V, J and clone size are from that table. Found here are about 280,000 clones, around nine tenths of them singletons; the top ten hold about 6.1%. Categorization into cohorts depended on clinical history that participants reported. The sample taken for sequencing was PBMCs or T cells enriched from blood (not recorded which). This receptor was taken from a woman aged 40 to 50 who had recovered from COVID-19.

The CDR3 region is CASSLLITGELFF. CDR3 sequence (DNA): TGCGCCAGCAGCTTGCTTATCACCGGGGAGCTGTTTTTT. This chain links TRBV5-1 with TRBJ2-2; D unclear. The V and J ends lost 1 base and 4 bases respectively, with 5 bases between them. CDR3 size: 13 residues. CDR1 and CDR2 (germline): SGHRS, YFSETQ.